Below, 30 T cell receptor beta chains from the same sample are listed, as sequenced in a study of T cell responses to AZD1222 COVID-19 vaccine (dated by TCRdb to 2020 to 2022). The time point label on this specimen signifies: baseline before first vaccination. The library was made by the immunoSEQ multiplex PCR assay. The immuneACCESS repertoire file appears here via TCRdb, limited to in-frame rearrangements. These files lack a portion of the clones; in checked studies, under half of the deficit traces to unresolved V genes, and the cause of the others is not known. The sample table lists about 180,000 clones, more than 80% of them with a count of one. The ten biggest clones cover roughly 6.9% of the sample. Sequencing used peripheral blood, obtained on day 0 of AZD1222 vaccination. The receptors were gathered from an adult in good health.

The chain uses TRBV15 and TRBJ1-5, with D possibly TRBD1 on 5 matching bases. Germline CDR1 reads LNHNV; CDR2 reads YYDKDF (reference sequence). The CDR3 totals 16 residues. V was shortened by 0 bases and J by 6 bases, with 15 bases between the two germline ends. The CDR3 is CATSRDQKGQGQPQHF. CDR3 in DNA: TGTGCCACCAGCAGAGATCAAAAAGGCCAGGGTCAGCCCCAGCATTTT.

The gene calls are TRBV6-5 and TRBJ2-2, with D uncertain. This CDR3 comprises 15 residues. Germline V gene lookup returns CDR1 MNHEY and CDR2 SVGAGI. The ends were cut back, 4 bases at V and 6 bases at J, with 15 bases in the middle. The CDR3 protein is CASSFEVGSPGELFF. Here the CDR3 DNA reads TGTGCCAGCAGTTTTGAGGTTGGGTCGCCCGGGGAGCTGTTTTTT.

J is TRBJ2-5 and V is TRBV6-5; D gene uncertain. CDR1 and CDR2 from the germline V gene are MNHEY and SVGAGI. Trimming took 0 bases from V and 0 from J, leaving 2 bases between them. The CDR3 has 13 amino acids. CDR3 DNA sequence: TGTGCCAGCAGTTACTCCCACCAAGAGACCCAGTACTTC. Translation: CASSYSHQETQYF.

The chain employs TRBV5-1 and TRBJ1-3, with unresolved D. Germline CDR1 and CDR2: SGHRS and YFSETQ. Trimming left V 1 base short and J 2 bases short, with 19 bases between. The CDR3 is made up of 18 amino acids. CDR3 region: CASSLYTRAAITGNTIYF. The CDR3 DNA reads TGCGCCAGCAGCTTGTACACAAGGGCAGCTATTACTGGAAACACCATATATTTT.

CDR3 in DNA: TGCAGTGCTAGTCTGGGGGGGTTTGGAAACACCATATATTTT. It codes for CSASLGGFGNTIYF. The rearrangement uses TRBV20-1 and TRBJ1-3; TRBD1 might be the D (5 bases). V gave up 3 bases and J gave up 3 bases, with 12 bases separating them. Germline values: CDR1 DFQATT, CDR2 SNEGSKA (reference sequence). This CDR3 spans 14 amino acids.

The chain links TRBV28 to TRBJ1-5; 8 bases map to TRBD1. The CDR3 has 16 residues. The V and J ends lost 4 bases and 3 bases, in that order; junction bases with no gene match: 8. Germline values: CDR1 MDHEN, CDR2 SYDVKM. CDR3 sequence reads: CASSYQGARVNQPQHF. In nucleotides, the CDR3 is TGTGCCAGCAGTTATCAGGGGGCGCGGGTCAATCAGCCCCAGCATTTT.

The chain couples TRBV2 to TRBJ2-3, with 10 positions matching TRBD2. V trimming: 5 bases; J trimming: 0 bases; junction bases outside the gene matches: 14. The CDR3 runs 19 residues. CDR1 SNHLY and CDR2 FYNNEI come from the germline V gene. CDR3 sequence: CASSSTVASGGLSTDTQYF. In DNA form, the CDR3 reads TGTGCCAGCAGTTCGACGGTGGCTAGCGGGGGACTAAGCACAGATACGCAGTATTTT. The full variable domain, in which reference TRBV2 and TRBJ2-3 provide the parts outside the CDR3, is EPEVTQTPSHQVTQMGQEVILRCVPISNHLYFYWYRQILGQKVEFLVSFYNNEISEKSEIFDDQFSVERPDGSNFTLKIRSTKLEDSAMYFCASSSTVASGGLSTDTQYFGPGTRLTVL.

This clone was recorded once. The chain employs TRBV5-1 and TRBJ2-7; 8 positions agree with TRBD1. CDR3 length: 14 amino acids. Looked up from germline, CDR1 is SGHRS and CDR2 is YFSETQ. V lost 3 bases and J lost 7; bases outside the gene matches: 9. CDR3 region: CASSSGQGAREQYV. The CDR3 bases are TGCGCCAGCAGCTCCGGGCAGGGGGCGCGGGAGCAGTACGTC.

The chain employs TRBV5-4 and TRBJ2-1; tentative D call: TRBD1 (7 bases). Germline-derived CDR1 and CDR2 are SGHNT and YYREEE (reference sequence). Trimming cost V 3 bases and J 6 bases, with 16 bases left between them. The CDR3 loop spans 15 amino acids. As DNA, the CDR3 is TGTGCCAGCAGCTGGGGGCGGGACAGTTTCAATGAGCAGTTCTTC. It encodes CASSWGRDSFNEQFF.

This clone has just one count. The V and J genes are TRBV6-2 or TRBV6-3 and TRBJ1-2; D call uncertain. V lost 5 bases and J lost 3, with 16 bases in between. This CDR3 is 15 amino acids long. Germline CDR1 MNHEY, CDR2 SVGEGT. CDR3 sequence reads: CASSHAPQAYYGYTF. CDR3 DNA sequence: TGTGCCAGCAGTCACGCCCCGCAGGCTTACTATGGCTACACCTTC.

V gene TRBV27 combines with J gene TRBJ2-5, with D possibly matching TRBD2 (5 bases). V lost 6 bases and J 2 bases, leaving 13 bases between the germline ends. The CDR3 contains 14 residues. The V gene's germline CDR1 is MNHEY and CDR2 SMNVEV (reference sequence). The CDR3 protein is CASRSEPGQETQYF. For the CDR3, the DNA is TGTGCCAGCAGGAGTGAACCGGGACAAGAGACCCAGTACTTC.

The rearrangement uses TRBV6-5 and TRBJ2-5, with D perhaps TRBD1 (6 bases). V was cut by 5 bases and J by 1 base, with 11 bases left in between. The CDR3 contains 14 residues. The germline gives CDR1 MNHEY, CDR2 SVGAGI. CDR3 DNA: TGTGCCAGCAGTCGACAGGAGTTCCAAGAGACCCAGTACTTC. It codes for CASSRQEFQETQYF.

The chain links TRBV5-6 to TRBJ2-2; D might be TRBD1 (6 bases). The CDR3 is 17 amino acids. Trimming pared 6 bases from V and 1 base from J, leaving 19 bases between. Germline CDR1 SGHDT, CDR2 YYEEEE. Here the CDR3 DNA reads TGTGCCAGCACCCCCTTGAACAGGGACCTGAACACCGGGGAGCTGTTTTTT. Encoded protein: CASTPLNRDLNTGELFF.

This sequence joins TRBV29-1 and TRBJ1-1; D possibly corresponds to TRBD1 (5 bases). The CDR3 runs to 13 residues. Germline loops: CDR1 SQVTM, CDR2 ANQGSEA. V was pared by 6 bases and J by 4 bases, with 15 bases between. CDR3 nucleotides: TGCAGCGTCTCCCCAGGGTTCTTCACTGAAGCTTTCTTT. Translated: CSVSPGFFTEAFF.

V usage is TRBV6-1 and J usage is TRBJ1-3; 7 bases agree with TRBD1. The junction had 12 bases not matched to a gene; V was cut back by 7 bases and J by 0 bases. In germline, CDR1 is MNHNS, CDR2 SASEGT. The CDR3 runs 17 residues. The CDR3 region is CASNDVRAGGSGNTIYF. Written as DNA, the CDR3 is TGTGCCAGCAATGATGTAAGGGCAGGGGGCTCTGGAAACACCATATATTTT.

The V and J genes are TRBV9 and TRBJ2-5, with D possibly being TRBD1 or TRBD2 (5 bases each). The germline CDR1 and CDR2 sequences are SGDLS and YYNGEE. With 4 bases removed from V and 5 bases from J, the gap between germline ends came to 21 bases. This CDR3 region has 16 residues. CDR3 bases: TGTGCCAGCAGCCAACTAGTTGGGCCAGGGACGGAGACCCAGTACTTC. This translates into CASSQLVGPGTETQYF.

The CDR3: CASSQGVLAGEETQYF. The CDR3 nucleotides read TGTGCCAGCAGCCAAGGGGTTCTAGCGGGGGAAGAGACCCAGTACTTC. This chain uses TRBV14 with TRBJ2-5; 10 bases line up with TRBD2. The germline V gene has CDR1 SGHDN and CDR2 FVKESK. The CDR3 is 16 residues long. V shed 1 base and J 3 bases; nucleotides not matched to a gene: 5.

The chain links TRBV3-1 (or the pseudogene TRBV3-2) to TRBJ2-3; 12 nucleotides agree with TRBD2. Germline-derived CDR1 and CDR2 are LGHDT and YNNKEL (reference sequence). The CDR3 consists of 16 residues. J was trimmed by 8 bases and V by 5 bases; bases with no gene match: 11. CDR3 sequence: CASSSAPTSGGVTQYF. The CDR3 nucleotides read TGTGCCAGCAGCTCCGCCCCGACTAGCGGGGGTGTTACGCAGTATTTT.

This chain joins TRBV12-5 and TRBJ2-3; D might be TRBD1 or TRBD2, each matching 5 bases. CDR3 length equals 15 residues. Trimming removed 4 bases at V and 5 bases at J, with 16 bases between. The germline V gene encodes CDR1 LGHNT and CDR2 FRNRAP. The CDR3 is CASGSAGAPQDTQYF. CDR3 nucleotide sequence: TGTGCTAGTGGTTCCGCCGGGGCCCCCCAAGATACGCAGTATTTT.

In this sample, this clone turned up once. V and J are TRBV6-5 and TRBJ2-7; the D gene is possibly TRBD1 (6 bases). The length of the CDR3 is 14 residues. In germline, CDR1 is MNHEY, CDR2 SVGAGI. Trimming removed 0 bases from V and 4 bases from J, with 10 bases in between. This CDR3 reads CASSYSQGQYEQYV. In nucleotides, the CDR3 is TGTGCCAGCAGTTACTCCCAGGGGCAATACGAGCAGTACGTC.

The chain couples TRBV19 to TRBJ2-3; D gene ambiguous. CDR3 length: 14 residues. CDR1 and CDR2 from the germline V gene are LNHDA and SQIVND (reference sequence). V was pared by 2 bases and J by 6 bases, with 12 bases between. For the CDR3, the DNA is TGTGCCAGTAGTATAAGGGAATCAGCGGATACGCAGTATTTT. Protein: CASSIRESADTQYF.

This clone was seen more than once but under ten times. The CDR3 nucleotides are TGTGCCAGCGGGGTGGCTGACACCATATATTTT. Residues: CASGVADTIYF. The J gene is TRBJ1-3, the V gene TRBV25-1, with D unresolved. CDR1 is MGHDK and CDR2 is SYGVNS in the germline V gene. The V end was cut by 8 bases, the J end by 8 bases, with 10 bases between. The CDR3 contains 11 residues.

The chain's CDR3 is CASSLAPGEFSYNEQFF. CDR3 nucleotides: TGTGCCAGCAGCTTAGCGCCAGGGGAGTTCTCCTACAATGAGCAGTTCTTC. This sequence joins TRBV7-2 and TRBJ2-1, with a weak D call TRBD1 (6 bases). Germline values: CDR1 SGHTA, CDR2 FQGNSA. The V end lost 0 bases, the J end lost 0 bases, and 12 bases lay between the germline ends. CDR3 length equals 17 residues.

The genes are TRBV3-1 (or the pseudogene TRBV3-2) and TRBJ1-3; tentative D call: TRBD1 (5 bases). Trimming took 1 base from V and 0 from J, leaving 22 bases between them. The CDR3 contains 20 residues. Looked up from germline, CDR1 is LGHDT and CDR2 is YNNKEL (reference sequence). The CDR3 DNA reads as TGTGCCAGCAGCCAAGGTTACGCCCGAGGGGTGAAAGACTCTGGAAACACCATATATTTT. It yields the protein CASSQGYARGVKDSGNTIYF.

The CDR3 coding sequence is TGTGCCAGCAGCAAAACAAATAAACTTGTGGGACACCCGCTAGATGAAGCTTTCTTT. Translation: CASSKTNKLVGHPLDEAFF. V usage is TRBV21-1 and J usage is TRBJ1-1; TRBD1 is the table's D call, not checked against the DNA. TRBV21-1 is a listed pseudogene. The CDR3 is made up of 19 amino acids.

The chain employs TRBV7-8 and TRBJ1-4; 7 positions match TRBD1. V shed 5 bases and J 3 bases; nucleotides not matched to a gene: 6. Germline values: CDR1 SGHVS, CDR2 FQNEAQ. This CDR3 is 15 amino acids long. The CDR3, as DNA: TGTGCCAGCAGCCCTGACAGGGCACCTAATGAAAAACTGTTTTTT. This translates into CASSPDRAPNEKLFF.

This clone came up once. The rearrangement uses TRBV19 and TRBJ1-6; tentative D call: TRBD1 (5 bases). Germline V lookup: CDR1 LNHDA, CDR2 SQIVND (reference sequence). The V end was cut by 5 bases, the J end by 2 bases, with 10 bases between. The CDR3 extends over 15 amino acids. CDR3 in amino acids: CASSSLDTYNSPLHF. The CDR3 coding sequence is TGTGCCAGTAGTTCTCTGGACACCTATAATTCACCCCTCCACTTT.

The J gene is TRBJ1-2, the V gene TRBV19; D may be TRBD1 (6 bases). CDR3 length: 15 amino acids. Trimming took 4 bases from V and 5 from J, leaving 17 bases between them. Germline V gene sequence: CDR1 LNHDA, CDR2 SQIVND (reference sequence). The CDR3 bases are TGTGCCAGTAGTACTGACGCCGGGACATATTATGGCTACACCTTC. Encoded protein: CASSTDAGTYYGYTF.

The V call is TRBV11-2, the J call TRBJ2-2; tentative D call: TRBD1 (5 bases). V was trimmed by 7 bases and J by 11 bases, leaving 17 bases between them. The CDR3 runs 13 residues. The germline gives CDR1 SGHAT, CDR2 FQNNGV. The CDR3 region has the DNA TGTGCCAGCACCCGATGGCCAGGGATCGAGCTGTTTTTT. It codes for CASTRWPGIELFF.

In this sample, this clone turned up once. The chain combines TRBV14 with TRBJ2-1, with a possible D match to TRBD2 (6 bases). Germline V gives CDR1 SGHDN, CDR2 FVKESK. The CDR3 totals 17 residues. V lost 0 bases, J lost 10 bases, and 22 bases lay in between. The CDR3 loop is CASSQEYGRSGRIEQFF. In DNA, the CDR3 is TGTGCCAGCAGCCAAGAATACGGGCGGTCGGGGAGGATAGAGCAGTTCTTC.